These T cell receptor beta chains were read from a single sample in a study of blood T cells in healthy people across ages. From the 5' RACE reads, TCRdb called clonotypes with MiXCR, one entry per CDR3 protein. The table includes hundreds of thousands of distinct CDR3 sequences, under 45% detected once. The sequenced material came from blood. All receptors come from a man aged 55-75 years in good health. Each CDR3 is given with its conserved first and last residue. The D gene is left open where the match is weak. Size values are once, few and many counts, or a class for expanded clones, and some rows have none.

cdr3_aa: CASSKIEGGNYGYTF
cdr3_nt: TGCGCCAGCAGCAAAATAGAAGGAGGGAACTATGGCTACACCTTC
v_call: TRBV4-1
d_call: NA
clone_size: NA
j_call: TRBJ1-2

cdr3_aa: CASSSGVLPQHF
cdr3_nt: TGTGCCAGCAGCTCAGGGGTATTGCCCCAGCATTTT
v_call: TRBV7-2
d_call: NA
clone_size: NA
j_call: TRBJ1-5

cdr3_aa: CARTKRDGQPQHF
cdr3_nt: TGCGCCAGGACAAAAAGGGATGGTCAGCCCCAGCATTTT
v_call: TRBV5-1
d_call: NA
clone_size: NA
j_call: TRBJ1-5

cdr3_aa: CASSLVMVGEQYF
cdr3_nt: TGTGCCAGCAGCTTAGTAATGGTGGGCGAGCAGTACTTC
v_call: TRBV7-9
d_call: NA
clone_size: NA
j_call: TRBJ2-7

cdr3_aa: CSAGPGGAKISTDTQYF
cdr3_nt: TGCAGTGCGGGCCCGGGGGGGGCGAAGATTAGCACAGATACGCAGTATTTT
v_call: TRBV20-1
d_call: TRBD2
clone_size: few
j_call: TRBJ2-3

cdr3_aa: CASGTPPSYEQYF
cdr3_nt: TGTGCCAGCGGCACACCGCCCTCCTACGAGCAGTACTTC
v_call: TRBV5-5
d_call: NA
clone_size: few
j_call: TRBJ2-7

cdr3_aa: CASSRGTSGSSYEQYF
cdr3_nt: TGTGCCAGTAGTAGGGGGACTAGCGGTAGCTCCTACGAGCAGTACTTC
v_call: TRBV19
d_call: TRBD2
clone_size: many
j_call: TRBJ2-7

cdr3_aa: CSTSNGGEETQYF
cdr3_nt: TGCAGCACCAGCAACGGGGGTGAGGAGACCCAGTACTTC
v_call: TRBV29-1
d_call: NA
clone_size: NA
j_call: TRBJ2-5

cdr3_aa: CSARDGQAHTEAFF
cdr3_nt: TGCAGTGCTAGAGATGGGCAGGCTCACACTGAAGCTTTCTTT
v_call: TRBV20-1
d_call: NA
clone_size: NA
j_call: TRBJ1-1

cdr3_aa: CASSPGTGNYGHTF
cdr3_nt: TGTGCCAGCAGCCCGGGGACAGGGAACTATGGCCACACCTTC
v_call: TRBV7-3
d_call: TRBD1
clone_size: NA
j_call: TRBJ1-2

cdr3_aa: CSARIRDRPNQPQHF
cdr3_nt: TGCAGTGCTAGAATCCGGGACAGGCCTAATCAGCCCCAGCATTTT
v_call: TRBV20-1
d_call: TRBD1
clone_size: NA
j_call: TRBJ1-5

cdr3_aa: CASGYQPQHF
cdr3_nt: TGCGCCAGCGGGTATCAGCCCCAGCATTTT
v_call: TRBV4-1
d_call: NA
clone_size: many
j_call: TRBJ1-5

cdr3_aa: CASILGSGTSYNEQYF
cdr3_nt: TGTGCCAGCATTTTAGGTAGCGGGACCTCCTACAATGAGCAGTACTTC
v_call: TRBV12-3/TRBV12-4
d_call: TRBD2
clone_size: NA
j_call: TRBJ2-7

cdr3_aa: CSAREASGVEQYF
cdr3_nt: TGCAGTGCTAGGGAGGCTAGCGGGGTCGAGCAGTACTTC
v_call: TRBV20-1
d_call: TRBD2
clone_size: NA
j_call: TRBJ2-7

cdr3_aa: CAWRASDRVQYF
cdr3_nt: TGTGCCTGGAGGGCCTCTGACAGGGTACAGTACTTC
v_call: TRBV30
d_call: TRBD1
clone_size: NA
j_call: TRBJ2-7

cdr3_aa: CSAPGLAPSSYNEQFF
cdr3_nt: TGCAGTGCCCCCGGACTAGCCCCGAGCTCCTACAATGAGCAGTTCTTC
v_call: TRBV20-1
d_call: TRBD2
clone_size: NA
j_call: TRBJ2-1

cdr3_aa: CSAREGQGAAFF
cdr3_nt: TGCAGTGCTAGAGAGGGACAGGGGGCAGCTTTCTTT
v_call: TRBV20-1
d_call: TRBD1
clone_size: NA
j_call: TRBJ1-1

cdr3_aa: CASSQSTSYGYTF
cdr3_nt: TGCGCCAGCAGTCAAAGTACTTCGTATGGCTACACCTTC
v_call: TRBV5-1
d_call: NA
clone_size: NA
j_call: TRBJ1-2

cdr3_aa: CASSLEAPRGQAYGYTF
cdr3_nt: TGTGCCAGCAGCTTGGAGGCTCCACGCGGGCAGGCCTATGGCTACACCTTC
v_call: TRBV5-8
d_call: NA
clone_size: few
j_call: TRBJ1-2

cdr3_aa: CASSKRGYEQYF
cdr3_nt: TGTGCCAGCAGTAAGCGGGGCTACGAGCAGTACTTC
v_call: TRBV6-5
d_call: TRBD2
clone_size: NA
j_call: TRBJ2-7

cdr3_aa: CSASDRGLGDTQYF
cdr3_nt: TGCAGTGCTAGCGACAGGGGGCTGGGAGATACGCAGTATTTT
v_call: TRBV20-1
d_call: TRBD1
clone_size: NA
j_call: TRBJ2-3

cdr3_aa: CAIRGTDFYGYTF
cdr3_nt: TGTGCCATCAGAGGGACGGACTTCTATGGCTACACCTTC
v_call: TRBV10-3
d_call: NA
clone_size: few
j_call: TRBJ1-2

cdr3_aa: CASSTIDEQFF
cdr3_nt: TGTGCCAGCAGTACGATTGATGAGCAGTTCTTC
v_call: TRBV6-6
d_call: NA
clone_size: NA
j_call: TRBJ2-1

cdr3_aa: CASSSGTGDDEQYF
cdr3_nt: TGTGCCAGCAGCTCCGGGACAGGGGATGACGAGCAGTACTTC
v_call: TRBV5-6
d_call: TRBD1
clone_size: few
j_call: TRBJ2-7

cdr3_aa: CASSPEAPGSPLHF
cdr3_nt: TGTGCCAGCAGCCCGGAGGCTCCTGGTTCACCCCTCCACTTT
v_call: TRBV7-8
d_call: NA
clone_size: few
j_call: TRBJ1-6

cdr3_aa: CASSRPGQGRDTQYF
cdr3_nt: TGTGCCAGCAGTCGTCCGGGACAGGGGAGAGATACGCAGTATTTT
v_call: TRBV6-2/TRBV6-3
d_call: TRBD1
clone_size: few
j_call: TRBJ2-3

cdr3_aa: CASSPWVAGSTDTQYF
cdr3_nt: TGTGCCAGCAGCCCCTGGGTAGCGGGGAGCACAGATACGCAGTATTTT
v_call: TRBV7-2
d_call: TRBD2
clone_size: NA
j_call: TRBJ2-3